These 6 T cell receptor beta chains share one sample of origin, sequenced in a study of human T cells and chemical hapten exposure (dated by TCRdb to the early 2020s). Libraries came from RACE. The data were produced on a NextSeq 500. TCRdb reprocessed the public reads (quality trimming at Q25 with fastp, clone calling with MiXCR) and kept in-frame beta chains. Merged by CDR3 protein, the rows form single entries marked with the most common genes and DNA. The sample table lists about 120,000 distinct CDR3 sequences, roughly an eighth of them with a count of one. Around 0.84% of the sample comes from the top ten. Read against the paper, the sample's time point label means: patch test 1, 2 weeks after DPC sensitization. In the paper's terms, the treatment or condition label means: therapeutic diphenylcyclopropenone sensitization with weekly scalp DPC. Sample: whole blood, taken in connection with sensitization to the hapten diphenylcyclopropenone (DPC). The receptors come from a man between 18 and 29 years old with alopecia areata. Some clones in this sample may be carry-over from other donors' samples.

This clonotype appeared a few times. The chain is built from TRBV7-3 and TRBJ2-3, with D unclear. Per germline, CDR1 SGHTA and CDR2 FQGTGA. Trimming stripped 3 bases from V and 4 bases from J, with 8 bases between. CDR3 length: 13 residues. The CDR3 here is CASSLMIADTQYF. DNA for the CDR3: TGTGCCAGCAGCTTGATGATTGCAGATACGCAGTATTTT.

CDR3 in amino acids: CASSQINSNQPQHF. The CDR3, as DNA: TGTGCCAGCAGCCAAATAAATAGCAATCAGCCCCAGCATTTT. The chain recombines TRBV12-3 or TRBV12-4 with TRBJ1-5; D not resolved. Trimming shortened V by 6 bases and J by 0 bases, and 9 bases separated the two germline ends. This CDR3 has 14 residues.

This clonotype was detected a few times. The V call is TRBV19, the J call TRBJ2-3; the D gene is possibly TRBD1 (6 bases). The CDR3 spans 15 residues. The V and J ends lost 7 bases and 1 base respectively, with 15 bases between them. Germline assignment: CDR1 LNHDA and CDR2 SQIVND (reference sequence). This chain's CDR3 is CASNNLGQRTDTQYF. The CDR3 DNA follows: TGTGCCAGTAACAACCTCGGACAGCGCACAGATACGCAGTATTTT.

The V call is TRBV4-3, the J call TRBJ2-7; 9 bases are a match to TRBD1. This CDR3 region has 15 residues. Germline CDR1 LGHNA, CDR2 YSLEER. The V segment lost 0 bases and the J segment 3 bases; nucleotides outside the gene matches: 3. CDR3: CASSQDMGQGYEQYF. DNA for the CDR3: TGCGCCAGCAGCCAAGATATGGGACAGGGCTACGAGCAGTACTTC.

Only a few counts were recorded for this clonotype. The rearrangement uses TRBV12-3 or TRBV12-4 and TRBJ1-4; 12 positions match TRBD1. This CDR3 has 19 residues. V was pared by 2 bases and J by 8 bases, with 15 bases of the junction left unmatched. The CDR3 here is CASSLYLLGTGGVGEKLFF. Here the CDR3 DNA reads TGTGCCAGCAGTTTATATCTTTTAGGGACAGGGGGCGTAGGGGAAAAACTGTTTTTT.

This CDR3 is CASSKVTGDYEQYF. For the CDR3, the DNA is TGTGCCAGCAGCAAAGTCACAGGGGACTACGAGCAGTACTTC. The chain employs TRBV21-1 and TRBJ2-7; TRBD1 reflects the table's D call only, with no check against the DNA. TRBV21-1 is flagged as a pseudogene. The CDR3 is made up of 14 amino acids.